This TCR beta chain stems from a study of Tregs in tolerant kidney transplant recipients. Study-level results: Biological reproducibility was not directly addressed, but technical replication error appeared minimal.

Points on this clone: The antigen is undetermined.

Unstimulated regulatory T cells (CD4+CD25+CD127-), CD4+CD25- non-regulatory cells, CD4 and CD8 cells were FACS-sorted from thawed PBMCs. Here immunoSEQ multiplex PCR was the method, and the copy in TCRdb shows in-frame clones only, minus some. Of about 240,000 clones in the sample, around 82% were seen once. The CDR3 runs to 16 residues. Germline V gene sequence: CDR1 SEHNR, CDR2 FQNEAQ (reference sequence). V gave up 2 bases and J gave up 1 base, with 11 bases separating them. V gene TRBV7-9 combines with J gene TRBJ2-2; no clear D. The sequence came from a human donor in good health. Sequencing used CD4+ T cells from blood. The CDR3 DNA reads as TGTGCCAGCAGCTTAATGGGAACAGAGAACACCGGGGAGCTGTTTTTT. Translated: CASSLMGTENTGELFF.